Presented here are 28 T cell receptor beta chains from one specimen sequenced in a study of T cells after posttransplantation cyclophosphamide. Busulfan-fludarabine conditioning, marrow transplant, and cyclophosphamide on days +3 and +4 were administered. Sequencing was performed with immunoSEQ multiplex PCR; in TCRdb, only in-frame clones are kept and a portion is missing. Of about 6,800 clones in the sample, just over 90% were seen once. The specimen comprised PBMCs, sampled 1404 days after allogeneic stem cell transplant with posttransplant cyclophosphamide. Every receptor here comes from a female patient aged 50-60 years who received an allogeneic stem cell transplant from a related donor, was CMV-positive, and had no GVHD. Some T cells could come from the graft donor.

CDR3 region: CASSRSGDYNEQFF. The CDR3 DNA follows: TGTGCCAGCAGCCGTAGCGGGGACTACAATGAGCAGTTCTTC. The J gene is TRBJ2-1, the V gene TRBV6-1; TRBD2 matches at 8 bases. The V segment lost 6 bases and the J segment 3 bases; nucleotides outside the gene matches: 4. In germline, CDR1 is MNHNS, CDR2 SASEGT. CDR3 size: 14 residues.

The chain uses TRBV9 and TRBJ2-3; TRBD2 matches at 12 bases. V dropped 0 bases and J dropped 1; count of bases not matched to a gene: 12. The germline V gene encodes CDR1 SGDLS and CDR2 YYNGEE. The CDR3 extends over 20 amino acids. The DNA for the CDR3 is TGTGCCAGCAGCGTAGACGGGAGACTAGCGGGAGAAGGGGGCACAGATACGCAGTATTTT. It codes for CASSVDGRLAGEGGTDTQYF. Complete variable domain (other parts from reference TRBV9 and TRBJ2-3): DSGVTQTPKHLITATGQRVTLRCSPRSGDLSVYWYQQSLDQGLQFLIQYYNGEERAKGNILERFSAQQFPDLHSELNLSSLELGDSALYFCASSVDGRLAGEGGTDTQYFGPGTRLTVL.

The chain joins TRBV4-1 to TRBJ2-5, with TRBD1 matching 7 bases. The CDR3 contains 16 residues. From germline, CDR1 is MGHRA and CDR2 YSYEKL. The ends lost 0 bases at V and 5 bases at J; junction bases unmatched: 9. This chain's CDR3 is CASSQDPGQVRETQYF. DNA for the CDR3: TGCGCCAGCAGCCAAGATCCTGGACAGGTTAGGGAGACCCAGTACTTC.

This rearrangement joins TRBV7-9 to TRBJ1-1; possible D gene TRBD1, 5 bases. The CDR3 sequence is 12 residues long. Looked up from germline, CDR1 is SEHNR and CDR2 is FQNEAQ (reference sequence). Trimming left V 10 bases short and J 3 bases short, with 12 bases between. The CDR3 sequence is CAIRWGDTEAFF. The CDR3 DNA reads as TGTGCCATCCGGTGGGGGGACACTGAAGCTTTCTTT.

This clone was observed a few times. This CDR3 reads CASSPRDDYGYTF. The CDR3 DNA follows: TGTGCCAGCAGCCCCCGCGATGACTATGGCTACACCTTC. This chain joins TRBV7-3 and TRBJ1-2; D remains unclear. From germline, CDR1 is SGHTA and CDR2 FQGTGA. V was cut by 5 bases and J by 3 bases, with 10 bases left in between. The CDR3 sequence is 13 residues long.

This chain joins TRBV5-1 and TRBJ1-5; a weak D match, TRBD1 (5 bases). CDR1 is SGHRS, CDR2 YFSETQ, per germline. CDR3 length: 13 residues. The V and J ends lost 5 bases and 7 bases respectively, with 13 bases between them. The CDR3 region has the DNA TGCGCCAGCAGTTCCCAGGGCGGCCAGCCCCAGCATTTT. Translating gives CASSSQGGQPQHF.

The rearrangement links TRBV7-9 to TRBJ2-1; 12 bases align to TRBD2. Germline lookup yields CDR1 SEHNR and CDR2 FQNEAQ (reference sequence). This CDR3 spans 15 amino acids. V was clipped by 7 bases and J by 4 bases; unmatched bases: 5. The CDR3 reads CASTPGLAGYNEQFF. In DNA form, the CDR3 reads TGTGCCAGCACCCCGGGACTAGCGGGTTACAATGAGCAGTTCTTC.

This sequence joins TRBV7-9 and TRBJ2-3; 9 nucleotides match TRBD2. The CDR3 is 15 amino acids. The germline V gene encodes CDR1 SEHNR and CDR2 FQNEAQ (reference sequence). V lost 7 bases to trimming and J lost 5 bases; unmatched junction nucleotides: 10. The DNA of the CDR3 is TGTGCCAGCAAGTTAGGGTTAGCGGGAGAAGATACGCAGTATTTT. As protein: CASKLGLAGEDTQYF. Variable domain in full (rest from reference TRBV7-9 and TRBJ2-3): DTGVSQNPRHKITKRGQNVTFRCDPISEHNRLYWYRQTLGQGPEFLTYFQNEAQLEKSRLLSDRFSAERPKGSFSTLEIQRTEQGDSAMYLCASKLGLAGEDTQYFGPGTRLTVL.

The chain is built from TRBV27 and TRBJ2-3, with D unresolved. CDR1 is MNHEY and CDR2 is SMNVEV in the germline V gene (reference sequence). V was pared by 4 bases and J by 2 bases, with 13 bases between. This CDR3 is built from 15 residues. The CDR3 loop is CASSSRLVLTDTQYF. The CDR3 nucleotides are TGTGCCAGCAGTTCCCGACTGGTACTCACAGATACGCAGTATTTT.

This clone was found a few times. The J gene is TRBJ2-7, the V gene TRBV9; TRBD2 might be the D (6 bases). The CDR3 consists of 15 residues. The ends were cut back, 1 base at V and 0 bases at J, with 11 bases in the middle. Per germline, CDR1 SGDLS and CDR2 YYNGEE. The CDR3 region has the DNA TGTGCCAGCAGCGTATATCCGGGAGCCTCCTACGAGCAGTACTTC. Encoded protein: CASSVYPGASYEQYF.

By frequency in the sample, this clone is large. The CDR3 protein is CASSLERGQVEKLFF. DNA for the CDR3: TGTGCCAGCAGCTTAGAGAGGGGACAGGTTGAAAAACTGTTTTTT. This chain joins TRBV7-8 and TRBJ1-4; 8 positions agree with TRBD1. V shed 1 base, J shed 7 bases, and the junction held 5 bases outside the gene matches. Germline V gene data show CDR1 as SGHVS and CDR2 as FQNEAQ. This CDR3 has 15 residues.

The chain couples TRBV7-2 to TRBJ2-7; perhaps TRBD2 as D (5 bases). The germline gives CDR1 SGHTA, CDR2 FQGNSA. This CDR3 contains 15 residues. V shed 1 base and J shed 4 bases, with 14 bases lying between them. The CDR3 loop is CASSLGSAGLYEQYF. CDR3 coding DNA: TGTGCCAGCAGCTTAGGTTCGGCGGGTCTTTACGAGCAGTACTTC.

This rearrangement joins TRBV7-8 to TRBJ1-4; D unresolved. CDR1 and CDR2 (germline): SGHVS, FQNEAQ. V lost 5 bases and J lost 3, with 25 bases in between. The length of the CDR3 is 19 residues. CDR3 DNA sequence: TGTGCCAGCAGCGAATACGCTAAAGTCACACTAGCACCTAATGAAAAACTGTTTTTT. It codes for CASSEYAKVTLAPNEKLFF. Drawing the rest from reference TRBV7-8 and TRBJ1-4, the complete variable domain is GAGVSQSPRYKVAKRGQDVALRCDPISGHVSLFWYQQALGQGPEFLTYFQNEAQLDKSGLPSDRFFAERPEGSVSTLKIQRTQQEDSAVYLCASSEYAKVTLAPNEKLFFGSGTQLSVL.

The DNA for the CDR3 is TGCAGCGTTGGTCCTCAAGCTAGCGGGAGGGCCACCGGGGAGCTGTTTTTT. Encoded protein: CSVGPQASGRATGELFF. The V gene is TRBV29-1, the J gene TRBJ2-2, with 12 bases aligning to TRBD2. Germline CDR1 reads SQVTM; CDR2 reads ANQGSEA. CDR3 length: 17 residues. Losses at the gene ends were 4 bases for V and 4 bases for J; bases not matched to a gene: 10.

This chain joins TRBV7-2 and TRBJ1-1; D is possibly TRBD1 (5 bases). The CDR3 extends over 14 amino acids. Per germline, CDR1 SGHTA and CDR2 FQGNSA. Trimming shortened V by 5 bases and J by 5 bases, and 15 bases separated the two germline ends. The CDR3 sequence: CASSRVGAGTEAFF. The CDR3 bases are TGTGCCAGCAGCAGAGTGGGTGCAGGGACTGAAGCTTTCTTT.

This clone was found once. The V call is TRBV2, the J call TRBJ1-5; the match to TRBD1 covers 8 bases. The CDR3 sequence is 16 residues long. With V trimmed by 6 bases and J by 5 bases, 12 bases remained unmatched. Germline CDR1 reads SNHLY; CDR2 reads FYNNEI. The CDR3 sequence: CASRRYRQGMDQPQHF. The CDR3 region has the DNA TGTGCCAGCAGGAGATATCGACAGGGGATGGATCAGCCCCAGCATTTT. Full variable domain (remainder filled in from reference TRBV2 and TRBJ1-5): EPEVTQTPSHQVTQMGQEVILRCVPISNHLYFYWYRQILGQKVEFLVSFYNNEISEKSEIFDDQFSVERPDGSNFTLKIRSTKLEDSAMYFCASRRYRQGMDQPQHFGDGTRLSIL.

This chain links TRBV7-2 with TRBJ1-5; D is unclear. The CDR3 length is 15 residues. The germline V and J ends were trimmed by 5 bases and 0 bases, with 11 bases remaining between them. The germline V gene encodes CDR1 SGHTA and CDR2 FQGNSA. The CDR3 nucleotides are TGTGCCAGCAGCGCCCGACTGGGTAGCAATCAGCCCCAGCATTTT. Its protein product is CASSARLGSNQPQHF.

The chain employs TRBV13 and TRBJ2-1, with 12 positions matching TRBD2. Germline V gene lookup returns CDR1 PRHDT and CDR2 FYEKMQ (reference sequence). The CDR3 is 18 amino acids. Germline trimming cut 9 bases from V and 1 base from J; bases unmatched to any gene: 13. The CDR3 region is CASPGLAGPRRSYNEQFF. DNA for the CDR3: TGTGCCAGTCCCGGACTAGCGGGACCCCGTCGTTCCTACAATGAGCAGTTCTTC.

CDR3 region: CASSPRLLAKNIQYF. The CDR3 coding sequence is TGTGCCAGCAGCCCCCGACTGCTAGCCAAAAACATTCAGTACTTC. The V and J genes are TRBV5-8 and TRBJ2-4; no clear D gene. CDR3 length: 15 amino acids. Germline-derived CDR1 and CDR2 are SGHTS and YDEGEE. Between the trimmed V and J ends, which lost 4 bases and 0 bases, there was a span of 11 bases.

This rearrangement joins TRBV25-1 to TRBJ1-2; no reliable D call. CDR1 MGHDK and CDR2 SYGVNS come from the germline V gene. The CDR3 contains 14 residues. V shed 1 base and J shed 4 bases, with 10 bases lying between them. This CDR3 is CASSEFYRSYGYTF. In DNA form, the CDR3 reads TGTGCCAGCAGTGAATTCTACAGAAGCTATGGCTACACCTTC.

The gene calls are TRBV2 and TRBJ1-5, with D unresolved. V lost 5 bases, J lost 7 bases, and 6 bases lay in between. CDR1 is SNHLY, CDR2 FYNNEI, per germline. The length of the CDR3 is 11 residues. The CDR3 protein is CASSSGQPQHF. CDR3 nucleotides: TGTGCCAGCAGTTCCGGGCAGCCCCAGCATTTT.

This rearrangement joins TRBV28 to TRBJ2-7; 13 bases match TRBD2. After removal of 6 bases from V and 2 bases from J, the junction contained 7 bases not matched to a gene. The CDR3 runs 16 residues. The germline gives CDR1 MDHEN, CDR2 SYDVKM. This chain's CDR3 is CASRPGLAGHPYEQYF. The CDR3 DNA sequence: TGTGCCAGCAGACCGGGACTAGCGGGGCATCCCTACGAGCAGTACTTC. Based on the CDR3 plus reference TRBV28 and TRBJ2-7, the full variable domain is DVKVTQSSRYLVKRTGEKVFLECVQDMDHENMFWYRQDPGLGLRLIYFSYDVKMKEKGDIPEGYSVSREKKERFSLILESASTNQTSMYLCASRPGLAGHPYEQYFGPGTRLTVT.

The chain combines TRBV27 with TRBJ2-2, with TRBD2 matching 8 bases. CDR3 length equals 16 residues. Germline assignment: CDR1 MNHEY and CDR2 SMNVEV (reference sequence). V gave up 3 bases and J gave up 4 bases; unmatched junction bases: 7. The CDR3 nucleotides read TGTGCCAGCAGTTTCTCCAGCGGGAGTTTCACCGGGGAGCTGTTTTTT. This encodes CASSFSSGSFTGELFF.

V usage is TRBV18 and J usage is TRBJ1-1, with D hard to call. From germline, CDR1 is KGHSH and CDR2 LQKENI. The CDR3 covers 13 residues. V lost 3 bases and J lost 3, with 8 bases in between. The CDR3 nucleotides read TGTGCCAGCTCACCGAACCGGGACACTGAAGCTTTCTTT. Translation gives CASSPNRDTEAFF. Looking up the rest from reference TRBV18 and TRBJ1-1 gives the full variable domain: NAGVMQNPRHLVRRRGQEARLRCSPMKGHSHVYWYRQLPEEGLKFMVYLQKENIIDESGMPKERFSAEFPKEGPSILRIQQVVRGDSAAYFCASSPNRDTEAFFGQGTRLTVV.

This chain uses TRBV7-9 with TRBJ2-7; 11 nucleotides line up with TRBD1. Germline V gene sequence: CDR1 SEHNR, CDR2 FQNEAQ (reference sequence). The trim removed 1 base at V and 3 bases at J, leaving 5 bases unmatched. The CDR3 length is 16 residues. For the CDR3, the DNA is TGTGCCAGCAGCTTAGGGACAGGGGGCTCCCTCTACGAGCAGTACTTC. Protein product: CASSLGTGGSLYEQYF.

J is TRBJ2-7 and V is TRBV18, with a tentative D call TRBD2 (6 bases). V lost 2 bases and J lost 6, with 26 bases in between. The CDR3 sequence is 18 residues long. Germline lookup yields CDR1 KGHSH and CDR2 LQKENI. For the CDR3, the DNA is TGTGCCAGCTCACCATACCCGCGGCGGTCCGGGGGTTTGGGCGAGCAGTACTTC. Protein sequence: CASSPYPRRSGGLGEQYF.

The genes are TRBV29-1 and TRBJ2-5; 7 bases are a match to TRBD2. The V gene's germline CDR1 is SQVTM and CDR2 ANQGSEA. This CDR3 contains 13 residues. The CDR3 loop is CRASGTSTETQYF. CDR3 nucleotide sequence: TGCAGGGCAAGCGGGACCTCAACGGAGACCCAGTACTTC.

The rearrangement joins TRBV27 to TRBJ1-2, with D possibly being TRBD1 (5 bases). The V gene lost 6 bases and the J gene lost 4 bases, with 15 bases spanning the gap. The CDR3 is made up of 14 amino acids. Germline V lookup: CDR1 MNHEY, CDR2 SMNVEV (reference sequence). The CDR3 sequence: CASRPPGRAYGYTF. CDR3 sequence (DNA): TGTGCCAGCAGACCCCCCGGCAGGGCCTATGGCTACACCTTC.